The following is a TCR beta chain sequence with its context. The repertoire was sequenced with immunoSEQ multiplex PCR; TCRdb's copy has only in-frame clones and lacks some. The sample includes around 30,000 clones, roughly 89% of them seen just once. This specimen comes from a study of T cell changes during pregnancy in multiple sclerosis. The receptor was isolated from a female donor with multiple sclerosis, enrolled in a pregnancy study. The material was CD8+ T cells from peripheral blood mononuclear cells, obtained before pregnancy.

The CDR3 sequence is CASSLSLQPQHF. CDR3 coding DNA: TGTGCCAGCAGCTTGTCACTCCAGCCCCAGCATTTT. This chain joins TRBV5-8 and TRBJ1-5; D call uncertain. This CDR3 is built from 12 residues. Between the trimmed V and J ends, which lost 1 base and 7 bases, there was a span of 6 bases. Germline V lookup: CDR1 SGHTS, CDR2 YDEGEE.